The present T cell receptor beta chain was sequenced within a study of cytomegalovirus exposure and HLA in healthy donors. Study-level background: Earlier, almost 120 million unique TCR beta sequences were recovered from approximately 180 million T cells by an analysis.

Study outcomes and limitations: There were a few CMV-associated chains whose specificity for CMV antigens was confirmed in vitro.

Researchers ran the PCR with 60 Vbeta and 13 Jbeta primers. Only in-frame clones appear in the TCRdb table, and some are missing; sequencing was by immunoSEQ multiplex PCR. In the table there are under 200,000 clones, approximately 72% of which are singletons. This clone was counted once. The antigen is unknown. Germline V gene data show CDR1 as LNHDA and CDR2 as SQIVND (reference sequence). V was cut by 4 bases and J by 6 bases, with 16 bases left in between. The CDR3 extends over 15 amino acids. Sequences were obtained from PBMCs. This clonotype was sampled from a man in his late teens or twenties in good health and CMV-seronegative. The chain carries TRBV19 and TRBJ1-5, with D perhaps matching TRBD1 (6 bases). CDR3 sequence: CASSTDSLWGQPQHF. The CDR3 nucleotides are TGTGCCAGTAGTACGGACAGCCTTTGGGGTCAGCCCCAGCATTTT.